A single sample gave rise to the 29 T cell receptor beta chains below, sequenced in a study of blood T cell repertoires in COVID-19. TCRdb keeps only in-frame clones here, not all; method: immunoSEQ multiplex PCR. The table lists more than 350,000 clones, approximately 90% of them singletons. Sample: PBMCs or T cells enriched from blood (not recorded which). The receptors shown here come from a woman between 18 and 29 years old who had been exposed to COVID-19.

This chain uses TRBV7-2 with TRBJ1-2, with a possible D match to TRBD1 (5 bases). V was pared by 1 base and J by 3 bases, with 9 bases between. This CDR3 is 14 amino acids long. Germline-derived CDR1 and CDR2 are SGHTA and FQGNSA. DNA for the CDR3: TGTGCCAGCAGCTTAGATCCAGGGTACTATGGCTACACCTTC. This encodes CASSLDPGYYGYTF.

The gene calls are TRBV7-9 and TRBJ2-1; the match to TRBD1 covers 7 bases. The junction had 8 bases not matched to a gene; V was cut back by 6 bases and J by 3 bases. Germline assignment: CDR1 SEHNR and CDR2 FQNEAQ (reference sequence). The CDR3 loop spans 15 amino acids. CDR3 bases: TGTGCCAGCAGTCTTATAGGGGGCCACTACAATGAGCAGTTCTTC. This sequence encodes CASSLIGGHYNEQFF. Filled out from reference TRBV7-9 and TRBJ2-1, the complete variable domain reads DTGVSQNPRHKITKRGQNVTFRCDPISEHNRLYWYRQTLGQGPEFLTYFQNEAQLEKSRLLSDRFSAERPKGSFSTLEIQRTEQGDSAMYLCASSLIGGHYNEQFFGPGTRLTVL.

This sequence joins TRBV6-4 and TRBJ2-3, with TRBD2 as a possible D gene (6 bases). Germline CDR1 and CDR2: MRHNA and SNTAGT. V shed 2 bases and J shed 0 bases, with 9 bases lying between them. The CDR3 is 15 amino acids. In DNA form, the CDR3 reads TGTGCCAGCAGTGACCGGGGGTCTAGCACAGATACGCAGTATTTT. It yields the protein CASSDRGSSTDTQYF.

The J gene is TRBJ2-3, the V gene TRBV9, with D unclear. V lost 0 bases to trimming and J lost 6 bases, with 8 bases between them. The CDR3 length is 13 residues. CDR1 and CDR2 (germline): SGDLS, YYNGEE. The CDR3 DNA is TGTGCCAGCAGCGTAGGAGTATGGGATACGCAGTATTTT. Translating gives CASSVGVWDTQYF.

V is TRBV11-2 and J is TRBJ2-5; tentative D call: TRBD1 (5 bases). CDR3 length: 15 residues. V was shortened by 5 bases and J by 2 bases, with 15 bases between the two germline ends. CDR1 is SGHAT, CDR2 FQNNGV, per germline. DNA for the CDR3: TGTGCCAGCAGCGCAGGCAGGGTCTCGCAAGAGACCCAGTACTTC. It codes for CASSAGRVSQETQYF. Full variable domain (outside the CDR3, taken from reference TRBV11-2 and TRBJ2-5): EAGVAQSPRYKIIEKRQSVAFWCNPISGHATLYWYQQILGQGPKLLIQFQNNGVVDDSQLPKDRFSAERLKGVDSTLKIQPAKLEDSAVYLCASSAGRVSQETQYFGPGTRLLVL.

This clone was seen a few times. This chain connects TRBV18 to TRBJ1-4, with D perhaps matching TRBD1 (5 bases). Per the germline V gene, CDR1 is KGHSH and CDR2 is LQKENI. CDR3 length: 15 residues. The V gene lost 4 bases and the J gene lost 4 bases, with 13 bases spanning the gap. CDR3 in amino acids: CASSLNSGGNEKLFF. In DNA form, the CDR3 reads TGTGCCAGCTCACTTAACTCCGGGGGTAATGAAAAACTGTTTTTT.

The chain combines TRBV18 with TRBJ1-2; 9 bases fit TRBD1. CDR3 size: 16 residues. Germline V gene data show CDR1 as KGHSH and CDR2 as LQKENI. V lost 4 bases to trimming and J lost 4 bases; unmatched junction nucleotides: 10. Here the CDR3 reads CASSLGQGALSYGYTF. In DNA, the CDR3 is TGTGCCAGCTCACTGGGACAGGGAGCCTTAAGCTATGGCTACACCTTC.

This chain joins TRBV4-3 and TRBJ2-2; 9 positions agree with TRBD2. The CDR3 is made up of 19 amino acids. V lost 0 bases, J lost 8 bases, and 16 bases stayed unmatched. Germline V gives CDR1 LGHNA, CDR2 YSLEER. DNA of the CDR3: TGCGCCAGCAGCCAAGATCTCTGGCTAGCGGGGCTACAAACTGGGGAGCTGTTTTTT. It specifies CASSQDLWLAGLQTGELFF.

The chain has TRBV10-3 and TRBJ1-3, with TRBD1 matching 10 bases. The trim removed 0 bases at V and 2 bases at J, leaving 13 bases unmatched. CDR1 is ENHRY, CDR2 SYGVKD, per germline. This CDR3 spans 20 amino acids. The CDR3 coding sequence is TGTGCCATCAGTGAGTCACCCAGCCGTCGGGACAGGGGAACTGGAAACACCATATATTTT. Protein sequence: CAISESPSRRDRGTGNTIYF.

CDR3 sequence (DNA): TGTGCCAGCAGTGTAGGGGACAGCGGCTACGAGCAGTACTTC. It yields the protein CASSVGDSGYEQYF. The chain recombines TRBV25-1 with TRBJ2-7; 7 bases map to TRBD1. The CDR3 is 14 residues long. Germline V gives CDR1 MGHDK, CDR2 SYGVNS. J gave up 3 bases and V 4 bases, and 6 bases lay outside the gene matches.

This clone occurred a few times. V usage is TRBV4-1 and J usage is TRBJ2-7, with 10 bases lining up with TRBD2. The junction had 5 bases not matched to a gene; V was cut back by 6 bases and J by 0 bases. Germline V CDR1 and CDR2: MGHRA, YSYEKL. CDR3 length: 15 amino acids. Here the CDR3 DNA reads TGCGCCAGCAGTCTCTCTAGCGGGAGCTCCTACGAGCAGTACTTC. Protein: CASSLSSGSSYEQYF.

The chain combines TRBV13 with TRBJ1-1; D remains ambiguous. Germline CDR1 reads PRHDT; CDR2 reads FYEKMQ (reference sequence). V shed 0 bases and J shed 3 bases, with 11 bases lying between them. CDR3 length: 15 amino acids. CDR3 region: CASSLGGRRDTEAFF. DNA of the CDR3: TGTGCCAGCAGCTTAGGGGGCAGAAGAGACACTGAAGCTTTCTTT. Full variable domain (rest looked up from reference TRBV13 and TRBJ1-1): AAGVIQSPRHLIKEKRETATLKCYPIPRHDTVYWYQQGPGQDPQFLISFYEKMQSDKGSIPDRFSAQQFSDYHSELNMSSLELGDSALYFCASSLGGRRDTEAFFGQGTRLTVV.

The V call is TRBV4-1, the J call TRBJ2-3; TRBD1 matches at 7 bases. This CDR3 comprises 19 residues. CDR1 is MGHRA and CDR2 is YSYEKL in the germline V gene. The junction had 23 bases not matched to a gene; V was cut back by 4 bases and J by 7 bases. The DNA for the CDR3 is TGCGCCAGCAGCCCACGACCGGGACAGACACCCCTAACGTTGAATACGCAGTATTTT. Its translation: CASSPRPGQTPLTLNTQYF.

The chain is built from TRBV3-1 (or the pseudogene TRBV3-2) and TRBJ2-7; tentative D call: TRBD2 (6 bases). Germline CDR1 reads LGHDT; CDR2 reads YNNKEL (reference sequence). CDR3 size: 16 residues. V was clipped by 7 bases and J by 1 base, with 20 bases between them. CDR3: CASTRASSEVSYEQYF. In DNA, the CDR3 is TGTGCCAGCACCCGCGCCTCTAGCGAAGTTTCCTACGAGCAGTACTTC.

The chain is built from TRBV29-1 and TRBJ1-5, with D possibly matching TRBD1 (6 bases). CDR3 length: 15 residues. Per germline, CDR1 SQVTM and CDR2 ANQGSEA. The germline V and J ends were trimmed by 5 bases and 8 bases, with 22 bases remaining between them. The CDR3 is CSVKVGDTAGEPQHF. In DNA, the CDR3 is TGCAGCGTTAAGGTGGGGGACACGGCCGGGGAGCCCCAGCATTTT.

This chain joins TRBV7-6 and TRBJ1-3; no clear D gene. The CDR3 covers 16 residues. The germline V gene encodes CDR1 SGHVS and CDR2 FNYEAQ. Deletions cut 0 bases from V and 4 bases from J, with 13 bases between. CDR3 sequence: CASSLAPAGYGNTIYF. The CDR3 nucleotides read TGTGCCAGCAGCTTAGCCCCAGCCGGGTACGGAAACACCATATATTTT.

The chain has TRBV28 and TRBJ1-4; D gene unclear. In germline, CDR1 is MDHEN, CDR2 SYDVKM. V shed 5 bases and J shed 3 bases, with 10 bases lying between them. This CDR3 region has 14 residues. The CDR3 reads CASSPVVANEKLFF. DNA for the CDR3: TGTGCCAGCAGTCCGGTGGTAGCTAATGAAAAACTGTTTTTT. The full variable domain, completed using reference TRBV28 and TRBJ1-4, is DVKVTQSSRYLVKRTGEKVFLECVQDMDHENMFWYRQDPGLGLRLIYFSYDVKMKEKGDIPEGYSVSREKKERFSLILESASTNQTSMYLCASSPVVANEKLFFGSGTQLSVL.

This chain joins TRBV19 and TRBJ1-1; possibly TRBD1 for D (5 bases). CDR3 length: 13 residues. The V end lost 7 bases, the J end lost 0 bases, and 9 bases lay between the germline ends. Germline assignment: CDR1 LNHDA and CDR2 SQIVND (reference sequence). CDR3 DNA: TGTGCCAGTACGGAACAGGTGAACACTGAAGCTTTCTTT. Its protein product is CASTEQVNTEAFF.

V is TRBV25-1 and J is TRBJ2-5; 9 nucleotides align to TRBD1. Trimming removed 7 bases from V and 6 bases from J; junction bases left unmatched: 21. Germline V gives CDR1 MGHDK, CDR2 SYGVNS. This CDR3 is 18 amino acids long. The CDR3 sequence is CASNLHPPGQGRLQTQYF. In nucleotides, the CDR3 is TGTGCCAGCAACCTACACCCCCCCGGACAGGGGAGACTTCAGACCCAGTACTTC. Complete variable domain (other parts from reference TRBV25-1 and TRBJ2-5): EADIYQTPRYLVIGTGKKITLECSQTMGHDKMYWYQQDPGMELHLIHYSYGVNSTEKGDLSSESTVSRIRTEHFPLTLESARPSHTSQYLCASNLHPPGQGRLQTQYFGPGTRLLVL.

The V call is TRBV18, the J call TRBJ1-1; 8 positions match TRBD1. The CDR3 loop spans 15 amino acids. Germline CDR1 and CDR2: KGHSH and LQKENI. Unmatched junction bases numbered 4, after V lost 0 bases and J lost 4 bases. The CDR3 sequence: CASSPPTGEFTEAFF. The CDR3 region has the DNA TGTGCCAGCTCACCACCGACAGGGGAATTCACTGAAGCTTTCTTT. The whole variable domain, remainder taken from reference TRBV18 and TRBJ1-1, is NAGVMQNPRHLVRRRGQEARLRCSPMKGHSHVYWYRQLPEEGLKFMVYLQKENIIDESGMPKERFSAEFPKEGPSILRIQQVVRGDSAAYFCASSPPTGEFTEAFFGQGTRLTVV.

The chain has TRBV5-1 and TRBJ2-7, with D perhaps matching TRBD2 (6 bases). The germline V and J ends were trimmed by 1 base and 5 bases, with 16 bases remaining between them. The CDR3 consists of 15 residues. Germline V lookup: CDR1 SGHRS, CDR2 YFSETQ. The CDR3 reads CASSLLGLLGDEQYF. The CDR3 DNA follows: TGCGCCAGCAGCTTGTTGGGACTCCTGGGGGACGAGCAGTACTTC. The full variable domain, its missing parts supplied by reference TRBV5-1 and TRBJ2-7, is KAGVTQTPRYLIKTRGQQVTLSCSPISGHRSVSWYQQTPGQGLQFLFEYFSETQRNKGNFPGRFSGRQFSNSRSEMNVSTLELGDSALYLCASSLLGLLGDEQYFGPGTRLTVT.

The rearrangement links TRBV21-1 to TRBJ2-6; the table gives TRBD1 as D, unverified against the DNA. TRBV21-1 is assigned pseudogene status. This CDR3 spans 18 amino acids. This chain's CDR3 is CASSKDRSNYSGANVLTF. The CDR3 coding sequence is TGTGCCAGCAGCAAAGACAGGTCTAACTACTCTGGGGCCAACGTCCTGACTTTC.

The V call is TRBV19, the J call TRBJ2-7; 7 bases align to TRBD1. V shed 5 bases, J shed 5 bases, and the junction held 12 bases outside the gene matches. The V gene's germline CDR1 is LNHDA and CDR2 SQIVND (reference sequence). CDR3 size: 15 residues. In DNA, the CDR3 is TGTGCCAGTAGTCACCGACAGGGTAACTTCGACGAGCAGTACTTC. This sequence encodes CASSHRQGNFDEQYF. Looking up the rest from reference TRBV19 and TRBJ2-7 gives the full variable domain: DGGITQSPKYLFRKEGQNVTLSCEQNLNHDAMYWYRQDPGQGLRLIYYSQIVNDFQKGDIAEGYSVSREKKESFPLTVTSAQKNPTAFYLCASSHRQGNFDEQYFGPGTRLTVT.

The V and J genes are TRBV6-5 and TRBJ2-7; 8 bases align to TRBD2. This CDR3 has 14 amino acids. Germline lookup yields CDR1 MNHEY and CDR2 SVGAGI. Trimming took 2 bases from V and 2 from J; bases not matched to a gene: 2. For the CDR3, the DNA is TGTGCCAGCAGTTACAGCGGGAGCCCCTACGAGCAGTACTTC. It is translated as CASSYSGSPYEQYF.

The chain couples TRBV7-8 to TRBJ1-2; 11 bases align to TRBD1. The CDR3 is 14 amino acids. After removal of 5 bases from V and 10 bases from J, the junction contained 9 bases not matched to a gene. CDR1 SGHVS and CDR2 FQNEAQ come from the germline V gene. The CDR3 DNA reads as TGTGCCAGCAGCCAAAGGACAGGGGGCGAGGTCTACACCTTC. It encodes CASSQRTGGEVYTF.

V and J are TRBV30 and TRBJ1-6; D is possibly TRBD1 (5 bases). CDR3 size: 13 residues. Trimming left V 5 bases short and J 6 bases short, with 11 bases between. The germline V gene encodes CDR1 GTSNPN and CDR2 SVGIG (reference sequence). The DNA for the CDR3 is TGTGCCTGGGCAACAGGATTTAATTCACCCCTCCACTTT. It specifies CAWATGFNSPLHF.

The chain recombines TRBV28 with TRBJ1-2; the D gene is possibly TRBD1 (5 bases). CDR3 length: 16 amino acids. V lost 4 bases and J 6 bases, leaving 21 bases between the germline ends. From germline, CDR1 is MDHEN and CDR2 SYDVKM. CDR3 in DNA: TGTGCCAGCAGTTCCGCTTCTTCGGGGGGGAAGGATGGCTACACCTTC. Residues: CASSSASSGGKDGYTF.

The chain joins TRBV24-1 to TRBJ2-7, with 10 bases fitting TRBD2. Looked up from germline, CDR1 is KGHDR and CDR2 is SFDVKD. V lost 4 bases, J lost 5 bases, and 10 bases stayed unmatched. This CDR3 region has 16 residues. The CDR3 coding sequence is TGTGCCACCAGTGAGCGGCCCGGGACTAGCGAGGACGAGCAGTACTTC. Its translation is CATSERPGTSEDEQYF.

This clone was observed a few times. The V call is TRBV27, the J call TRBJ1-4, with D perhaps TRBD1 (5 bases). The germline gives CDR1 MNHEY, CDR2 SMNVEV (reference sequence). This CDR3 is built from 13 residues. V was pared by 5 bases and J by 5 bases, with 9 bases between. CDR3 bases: TGTGCCAGCAGTCTGGGGCCAAATGAAAAACTGTTTTTT. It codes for CASSLGPNEKLFF.